The next 15 T cell receptor beta chains were all read from a single sample in a study of blood T cell repertoires in COVID-19. Sequenced by immunoSEQ multiplex PCR; TCRdb stores in-frame clones only, minus some. The data hold about 29,000 clones, with roughly 87% observed a single time. The specimen was peripheral blood. These receptors all come from a human donor in a cohort sampled during active COVID-19.

In its sample, this clone was seen a few times. The V call is TRBV3-1 (or the pseudogene TRBV3-2), the J call TRBJ2-7; 11 bases fit TRBD2. There are 15 residues in the CDR3. From germline, CDR1 is LGHDT and CDR2 YNNKEL (reference sequence). V shed 3 bases and J 2 bases; nucleotides not matched to a gene: 3. The CDR3 DNA reads as TGTGCCAGCAGCCACTCTAGCGGGGGGCCCTACGAGCAGTACTTC. It yields the protein CASSHSSGGPYEQYF.

The rearrangement uses TRBV6-2 or TRBV6-3 and TRBJ2-3; 7 nucleotides match TRBD1. V was pared by 2 bases and J by 7 bases, with 6 bases of the junction left unmatched. The CDR3 extends over 14 amino acids. Germline V CDR1 and CDR2: MNHEY, SVGEGT. CDR3 loop: CASSYGTARYTQYF. The CDR3 DNA sequence: TGTGCCAGCAGTTACGGGACAGCCAGATATACGCAGTATTTT.

The chain uses TRBV24-1 and TRBJ2-1; tentatively, D is TRBD1 (5 bases). CDR1 is KGHDR, CDR2 SFDVKD, per germline. The V and J ends lost 4 bases and 10 bases respectively, with 13 bases between them. This CDR3 region has 13 residues. The DNA of the CDR3 is TGTGCCACCAGTGACCTTCAGGGCCCCGAGCAGTTCTTC. Its translation is CATSDLQGPEQFF.

This clone was picked up a small number of times. The J gene is TRBJ1-5, the V gene TRBV5-1; TRBD1 matches 11 bases. The V and J ends lost 4 bases and 7 bases, in that order; junction bases with no gene match: 4. The CDR3 has 14 amino acids. Per the germline V gene, CDR1 is SGHRS and CDR2 is YFSETQ. The CDR3 nucleotides are TGCGCCAGCAGCGACGGGACAGGGGGACAGCCCCAGCATTTT. Amino acid sequence: CASSDGTGGQPQHF. Drawing the rest from reference TRBV5-1 and TRBJ1-5, the complete variable domain is KAGVTQTPRYLIKTRGQQVTLSCSPISGHRSVSWYQQTPGQGLQFLFEYFSETQRNKGNFPGRFSGRQFSNSRSEMNVSTLELGDSALYLCASSDGTGGQPQHFGDGTRLSIL.

The J gene is TRBJ1-1, the V gene TRBV6-2 or TRBV6-3; D gene uncertain. Germline V lookup: CDR1 MNHEY, CDR2 SVGEGT. V shed 4 bases and J shed 4 bases, with 10 bases lying between them. This CDR3 has 13 residues. In nucleotides, the CDR3 is TGTGCCAGCAGTTCATCGCGGGGCACTGAAGCTTTCTTT. Its translation is CASSSSRGTEAFF.

V and J are TRBV5-1 and TRBJ2-1; possible D gene TRBD2, 6 bases. Germline V gene lookup returns CDR1 SGHRS and CDR2 YFSETQ. V lost 7 bases and J lost 0, with 11 bases in between. The CDR3 extends over 14 amino acids. The CDR3 loop reads CASSGTLSYNEQFF. As DNA, the CDR3 is TGCGCCAGCTCCGGGACTCTCTCCTACAATGAGCAGTTCTTC.

Here the CDR3 DNA reads TGTGCCAGCAGCCCGGGGGGATCCTACGAGCAGTACTTC. Amino acid sequence: CASSPGGSYEQYF. This sequence joins TRBV4-2 and TRBJ2-7, with 7 nucleotides matching TRBD2. The CDR3 runs 13 residues. Germline V gives CDR1 LGHNA, CDR2 YNFKEQ. Losses at the gene ends were 4 bases for V and 1 base for J; bases not matched to a gene: 1.

This clone appeared once. The chain has TRBV4-1 and TRBJ2-5; D not certain. This CDR3 has 14 residues. CDR1 and CDR2 (germline): MGHRA, YSYEKL. V was shortened by 0 bases and J by 9 bases, with 14 bases between the two germline ends. Written as DNA, the CDR3 is TGCGCCAGCAGCCAAGATGGCAGGTCGGTGGCCCAGTACTTC. Translated: CASSQDGRSVAQYF.

This rearrangement joins TRBV25-1 to TRBJ1-3; weak D call: TRBD1 (5 bases). The CDR3 loop spans 15 amino acids. V was shortened by 2 bases and J by 1 base, with 9 bases between the two germline ends. Germline-derived CDR1 and CDR2 are MGHDK and SYGVNS. CDR3 amino acids: CASSEPGYSGNTIYF. The CDR3 DNA sequence: TGTGCCAGCAGTGAACCAGGGTATTCTGGAAACACCATATATTTT.

CDR3 bases: TGTGCCAGCAGTTACGGTGACCAGGGGCACTATGGCTACACCTTC. Its translation: CASSYGDQGHYGYTF. V usage is TRBV6-5 and J usage is TRBJ1-2; maybe TRBD1 (6 bases). Trimming took 2 bases from V and 3 from J, leaving 13 bases between them. The CDR3 length is 15 residues. The germline CDR1 and CDR2 sequences are MNHEY and SVGAGI.

The V and J genes are TRBV15 and TRBJ1-4, with TRBD1 identical over 7 bases. The CDR3 totals 13 residues. Germline V gene data show CDR1 as LNHNV and CDR2 as YYDKDF (reference sequence). Unmatched junction bases numbered 3, after V lost 1 base and J lost 10 bases. CDR3 sequence (DNA): TGTGCCACCAGCAGAGTTAGACAGGGAAAACTGTTTTTT. Translation: CATSRVRQGKLFF. Drawing the rest from reference TRBV15 and TRBJ1-4, the complete variable domain is DAMVIQNPRYQVTQFGKPVTLSCSQTLNHNVMYWYQQKSSQAPKLLFHYYDKDFNNEADTPDNFQSRRPNTSFCFLDIRSPGLGDTAMYLCATSRVRQGKLFFGSGTQLSVL.

The V gene is TRBV7-2, the J gene TRBJ1-1; D is uncertain. This CDR3 comprises 14 residues. The germline CDR1 and CDR2 sequences are SGHTA and FQGNSA. V was clipped by 4 bases and J by 2 bases, with 11 bases between them. The CDR3 DNA reads TGTGCCAGCAGCTCGACTATAGATAACACTGAAGCTTTCTTT. Protein product: CASSSTIDNTEAFF.

To note about this clone: Relative to the germline gene, one junction end is altered; a read error may explain this. The rearrangement joins TRBV7-7 to TRBJ2-5; 8 bases agree with TRBD1. The CDR3 length is 15 residues. The V gene's germline CDR1 is SSHAT and CDR2 FNYEAQ (reference sequence). The CDR3 region has the DNA TGTGCTAGCAGCCCTGCCAGGGGGCTTACGGAGACCCAGTACTTC. Encoded protein: CASSPARGLTETQYF.

V and J are TRBV3-1 (or the pseudogene TRBV3-2) and TRBJ2-3; 8 bases fit TRBD2. CDR3 length: 13 amino acids. Unmatched junction bases numbered 3, after V lost 10 bases and J lost 0 bases. Germline-derived CDR1 and CDR2 are LGHDT and YNNKEL (reference sequence). CDR3 sequence: CAMTSESTDTQYF. CDR3 nucleotide sequence: TGTGCCATGACTAGCGAGAGCACAGATACGCAGTATTTT.

The chain combines TRBV5-1 with TRBJ2-2; no reliable D call. V lost 4 bases, J lost 8 bases, and 9 bases lay in between. CDR1 and CDR2 from the germline V gene are SGHRS and YFSETQ. The CDR3 is made up of 12 amino acids. CDR3 sequence: CASSGGLGELFF. CDR3 sequence (DNA): TGCGCCAGCAGCGGCGGCTTGGGGGAGCTGTTTTTT.